This TCR beta chain comes out of a study of Graves' ophthalmopathy and Graves' hyperthyroidism. Turning to the study itself: Before any treatment was given, at initial diagnosis, peripheral blood was collected.

Germline V lookup: CDR1 MDHEN, CDR2 SYDVKM. Trimming removed 5 bases at V and 9 bases at J, with 16 bases between. This CDR3 comprises 13 residues. TCR beta CDR3 amplification used RNA transcripts. HTBI-primed RT-PCR formed the first round, and a multiplex PCR formed the second. One entry per CDR3 protein results from TCRdb running MiXCR on the multiplex PCR reads. The repertoire consists of 400,000 to 500,000 distinct CDR3 sequences, with over 20% occurring once and the leading ten covering more than 2.5%. Points from the study as a whole: In blood, most expanded thyroid clonotypes above 0.001 frequency were also detected.

No donor had other autoimmune disease, uncontrolled infection, pregnancy or lactation. Sampling about 10 ml of fresh peripheral blood provided the PBMCs. This clonotype was seen only a few times. Its antigen remains unidentified. The receptor's source is a woman in her late teens or twenties with stable Graves' hyperthyroidism. The V and J genes are TRBV28 and TRBJ1-1, with a tentative D call TRBD1 (5 bases). The sample comprised peripheral blood. CDR3 coding DNA: TGTGCCAGCAGTACCCAGGGAGGGATTAAAGCTTTCTTT. Protein: CASSTQGGIKAFF.